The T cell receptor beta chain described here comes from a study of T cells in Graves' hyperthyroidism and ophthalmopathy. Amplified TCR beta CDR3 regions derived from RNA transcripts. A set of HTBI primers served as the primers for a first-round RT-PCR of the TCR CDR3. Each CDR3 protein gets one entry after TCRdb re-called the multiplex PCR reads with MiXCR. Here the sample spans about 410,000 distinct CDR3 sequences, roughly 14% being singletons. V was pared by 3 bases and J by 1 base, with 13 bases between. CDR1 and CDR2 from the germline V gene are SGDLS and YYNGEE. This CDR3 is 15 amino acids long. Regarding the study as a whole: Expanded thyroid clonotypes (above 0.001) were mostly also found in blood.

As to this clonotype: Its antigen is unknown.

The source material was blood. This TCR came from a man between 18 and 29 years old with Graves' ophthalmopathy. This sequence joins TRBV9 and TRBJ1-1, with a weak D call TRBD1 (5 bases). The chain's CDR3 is CASSGSGSTNTEAFF. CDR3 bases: TGTGCCAGCAGCGGGTCAGGGTCGACGAACACTGAAGCTTTCTTT.